The 31 T cell receptor beta chains below were found in one sample sequenced in a study of blood T cell repertoires in COVID-19. TCRdb's table, derived via immunoSEQ multiplex PCR, lists solely in-frame clones and lacks some. The repertoire consists of roughly 69,000 clones, with 90% occurring once and the leading ten covering 5% to 6%. Sequenced sample: peripheral blood. The receptors shown here come from a man aged 50 or older with acute or convalescent COVID-19.

The J gene is TRBJ1-5, the V gene TRBV6-5; D might be TRBD1 (6 bases). The length of the CDR3 is 13 residues. Per germline, CDR1 MNHEY and CDR2 SVGAGI. Trimming cost V 4 bases and J 6 bases, with 10 bases left between them. The CDR3 nucleotides are TGTGCCAGCAGTTCAGGGGAGGGTCAGCCCCAGCATTTT. As protein: CASSSGEGQPQHF.

The V and J genes are TRBV21-1 and TRBJ2-3; TRBD2 was called by the table and not checked on the DNA. TRBV21-1 is tagged as a pseudogene. The CDR3 extends over 18 amino acids. CDR3 residues: CASSKGLAGGSSTDTQYF. CDR3 DNA: TGTGCCAGCAGCAAAGGGCTAGCGGGAGGTTCTAGCACAGATACGCAGTATTTT.

The chain is built from TRBV2 and TRBJ2-3, with 11 positions matching TRBD2. The CDR3 loop spans 15 amino acids. J lost 2 bases, V lost 6 bases, and 4 bases had no gene match. From germline, CDR1 is SNHLY and CDR2 FYNNEI. As DNA, the CDR3 is TGTGCCAGCAGGTGGGGACTAGCGGCCACAGATACGCAGTATTTT. Translation: CASRWGLAATDTQYF.

J is TRBJ2-7 and V is TRBV13; 8 bases agree with TRBD1. Germline V lookup: CDR1 PRHDT, CDR2 FYEKMQ (reference sequence). The J segment lost 3 bases and the V segment lost 7 bases, leaving 8 bases of the junction unmatched. CDR3 length equals 14 residues. The CDR3 loop is CASIVRDRNYEQYF. CDR3 coding DNA: TGTGCCAGCATTGTGCGGGACAGGAACTACGAGCAGTACTTC.

This clone appeared a single time. The chain is built from TRBV11-3 and TRBJ2-3; TRBD2 aligns across 8 bases. The CDR3 loop spans 13 amino acids. The germline V gene has CDR1 SGHNT and CDR2 YENEEA. V was clipped by 5 bases and J by 5 bases; unmatched bases: 3. The CDR3 reads CASSPGGEDTQYF. CDR3 sequence (DNA): TGTGCCAGCAGCCCCGGGGGGGAAGATACGCAGTATTTT. Full variable domain (rest looked up from reference TRBV11-3 and TRBJ2-3): EAGVVQSPRYKIIEKKQPVAFWCNPISGHNTLYWYLQNLGQGPELLIRYENEEAVDDSQLPKDRFSAERLKGVDSTLKIQPAELGDSAVYLCASSPGGEDTQYFGPGTRLTVL.

J is TRBJ1-2 and V is TRBV6-1; the match to TRBD1 covers 9 bases. Trimming cost V 3 bases and J 7 bases; bases outside gene matches: 9. CDR3 length: 15 residues. Germline CDR1 and CDR2: MNHNS and SASEGT. This CDR3 reads CASSDLGTGIGGYTF. The CDR3 nucleotides are TGTGCCAGCAGTGACCTTGGGACAGGGATTGGTGGCTACACCTTC.

The chain uses TRBV12-5 and TRBJ2-4, with TRBD1 as a possible D gene (6 bases). This CDR3 has 14 residues. CDR1 is LGHNT and CDR2 is FRNRAP in the germline V gene. Trimming shortened V by 4 bases and J by 6 bases, and 13 bases separated the two germline ends. CDR3 region: CASGSFTGLNIQYF. The CDR3 region has the DNA TGTGCTAGTGGTTCTTTTACAGGGTTAAACATTCAGTACTTC.

V usage is TRBV24-1 and J usage is TRBJ2-1, with TRBD2 matching over 9 bases. Germline V lookup: CDR1 KGHDR, CDR2 SFDVKD. The CDR3 is 13 amino acids. Trimming removed 5 bases from V and 8 bases from J; junction bases left unmatched: 3. CDR3 coding DNA: TGTGCCACCAGTGCCGTAGCGGGAGATGAGCAGTTCTTC. This gives the protein CATSAVAGDEQFF.

This chain uses TRBV7-8 with TRBJ2-3; D ambiguous. V lost 1 base and J lost 2, with 13 bases in between. Germline lookup yields CDR1 SGHVS and CDR2 FQNEAQ. This CDR3 spans 16 amino acids. The CDR3 DNA is TGTGCCAGCAGCTTAGGACTCCCCCCTGCCACAGATACGCAGTATTTT. Translation: CASSLGLPPATDTQYF.

The genes are TRBV14 and TRBJ2-2, with 14 bases fitting TRBD2. This CDR3 comprises 16 residues. Looked up from germline, CDR1 is SGHDN and CDR2 is FVKESK. V dropped 4 bases and J dropped 8; count of bases not matched to a gene: 6. The CDR3 here is CASSRPGLAGVGELFF. The CDR3 DNA reads TGTGCCAGCAGCCGACCGGGACTAGCGGGAGTAGGGGAGCTGTTTTTT.

The J gene is TRBJ1-3, the V gene TRBV18; TRBD1 is a possible D gene (5 bases). The V end lost 8 bases, the J end lost 2 bases, and 10 bases lay between the germline ends. Germline V gene sequence: CDR1 KGHSH, CDR2 LQKENI. This CDR3 spans 13 amino acids. CDR3 loop: CASTEGPGNTIYF. The CDR3 DNA reads TGTGCCAGCACGGAGGGGCCTGGAAACACCATATATTTT.

This chain uses TRBV24-1 with TRBJ2-7; D is possibly TRBD2 (6 bases). Germline V gene data show CDR1 as KGHDR and CDR2 as SFDVKD. V lost 9 bases to trimming and J lost 4 bases, with 18 bases between them. The CDR3 runs 14 residues. The CDR3 sequence: CATALGGGTYEQYF. CDR3 in DNA: TGTGCCACCGCCCTTGGGGGAGGAACTTACGAGCAGTACTTC.

This rearrangement joins TRBV28 to TRBJ1-1, with D hard to call. The germline V gene encodes CDR1 MDHEN and CDR2 SYDVKM. Trimming removed 11 bases from V and 5 bases from J, with 21 bases in between. The CDR3 covers 14 residues. CDR3: CAVPSGVGMTEAFF. CDR3 DNA: TGTGCCGTACCTTCCGGGGTCGGGATGACTGAAGCTTTCTTT.

This clone turned up a few times. The chain combines TRBV6-5 with TRBJ1-1, with 7 bases identical to TRBD1. CDR1 MNHEY and CDR2 SVGAGI come from the germline V gene. V dropped 6 bases and J dropped 1; count of bases not matched to a gene: 5. This CDR3 has 14 amino acids. CDR3 nucleotide sequence: TGTGCCAGCAGCCAGGGACAGAAGAACACTGAAGCTTTCTTT. Translated, it gives CASSQGQKNTEAFF.

The chain employs TRBV7-8 and TRBJ2-1, with 8 bases identical to TRBD2. V lost 5 bases to trimming and J lost 2 bases; unmatched junction nucleotides: 5. This CDR3 contains 15 residues. The V gene's germline CDR1 is SGHVS and CDR2 FQNEAQ. CDR3 nucleotides: TGTGCCAGCAGCGAGGGAGCGGGAGCCTACAATGAGCAGTTCTTC. It yields the protein CASSEGAGAYNEQFF.

J is TRBJ2-3 and V is TRBV5-1; 7 nucleotides match TRBD2. The junction had 4 bases not matched to a gene; V was cut back by 0 bases and J by 3 bases. Germline assignment: CDR1 SGHRS and CDR2 YFSETQ. This CDR3 has 15 residues. CDR3 sequence: CASSLVDGRTDTQYF. Here the CDR3 DNA reads TGCGCCAGCAGCTTGGTTGACGGGAGGACAGATACGCAGTATTTT. The entire variable domain, with the rest obtained from reference TRBV5-1 and TRBJ2-3, is as follows: KAGVTQTPRYLIKTRGQQVTLSCSPISGHRSVSWYQQTPGQGLQFLFEYFSETQRNKGNFPGRFSGRQFSNSRSEMNVSTLELGDSALYLCASSLVDGRTDTQYFGPGTRLTVL.

A word on this clone: Sequence at one end of the junction differs from germline and may be a read error. V usage is TRBV5-4 and J usage is TRBJ2-7; D not certain. The CDR3 length is 14 residues. In germline, CDR1 is SGHNT, CDR2 YYREEE (reference sequence). The CDR3 DNA reads as TGTGCCAGCAGCTCCCTAGTCGTCTCCTCCGAGCAGTACTTC. Translation gives CASSSLVVSSEQYF.

This clone was detected a few times. This chain joins TRBV6-1 and TRBJ1-6; D remains ambiguous. Germline V CDR1 and CDR2: MNHNS, SASEGT. CDR3 length: 14 residues. Trimming removed 2 bases at V and 8 bases at J, with 10 bases between. The CDR3, as DNA: TGTGCCAGCAGTGAAAATGCAGAGGATTCACCCCTCCACTTT. Translation: CASSENAEDSPLHF.

The CDR3 spells CASRTSGIPNEQYF. CDR3 nucleotides: TGTGCCAGCAGGACTTCGGGGATTCCCAACGAGCAGTACTTC. The chain couples TRBV27 to TRBJ2-7; maybe TRBD2 (5 bases). V lost 6 bases, J lost 5 bases, and 17 bases lay in between. The germline V gene encodes CDR1 MNHEY and CDR2 SMNVEV (reference sequence). The CDR3 runs 14 residues.

The V call is TRBV6-5, the J call TRBJ2-2, with 7 bases identical to TRBD2. The CDR3 totals 13 residues. CDR1 is MNHEY and CDR2 is SVGAGI in the germline V gene. J lost 3 bases, V lost 7 bases, and 2 bases had no gene match. CDR3 nucleotides: TGTGCCAGCACTCGGGGGGACACCGGGGAGCTGTTTTTT. Protein: CASTRGDTGELFF.

The chain combines TRBV2 with TRBJ1-2; D ambiguous. Germline-derived CDR1 and CDR2 are SNHLY and FYNNEI. Trimming left V 7 bases short and J 4 bases short, with 13 bases between. The CDR3 spans 13 residues. The CDR3 nucleotides read TGTGCCAGCACGGAGCGGATAGTCTATGGCTACACCTTC. Its translation: CASTERIVYGYTF.

The CDR3 sequence is CASSIRGQNPRTQYF. The CDR3 DNA reads TGTGCCAGTAGTATTAGGGGACAAAACCCCCGTACGCAGTATTTT. This sequence joins TRBV19 and TRBJ2-3; a weak D match, TRBD1 (6 bases). From germline, CDR1 is LNHDA and CDR2 SQIVND (reference sequence). V lost 3 bases and J lost 8, with 18 bases in between. The CDR3 extends over 15 amino acids.

The CDR3 DNA reads as TGTGCCAGCAACCGACCGGGACTAGACCCCAATGAGCAGTTCTTC. Translating it yields CASNRPGLDPNEQFF. This chain uses TRBV27 with TRBJ2-1, with TRBD2 identical over 8 bases. Losses at the gene ends were 7 bases for V and 6 bases for J; bases not matched to a gene: 11. CDR3 length: 15 residues. Germline loops: CDR1 MNHEY, CDR2 SMNVEV (reference sequence).

The CDR3 region has the DNA TGTGCCAGCAACGTTGTACAAGGGGGGGTCTACGAGCAGTACTTC. This sequence encodes CASNVVQGGVYEQYF. The chain couples TRBV6-5 to TRBJ2-7; possibly TRBD2 for D (7 bases). The CDR3 length is 15 residues. CDR1 and CDR2 from the germline V gene are MNHEY and SVGAGI. Between the trimmed V and J ends, which lost 7 bases and 3 bases, there was a span of 19 bases.

The gene calls are TRBV7-6 and TRBJ2-7, with 9 bases lining up with TRBD1. The V gene's germline CDR1 is SGHVS and CDR2 FNYEAQ. The CDR3 spans 16 residues. Trimming took 5 bases from V and 4 from J; bases not matched to a gene: 12. The CDR3 is CASSPNVGQGKYEQYF. The CDR3 coding sequence is TGTGCCAGCAGCCCTAATGTGGGACAGGGAAAGTACGAGCAGTACTTC.

The chain employs TRBV30 and TRBJ2-7, with D perhaps matching TRBD1 (6 bases). The germline V gene encodes CDR1 GTSNPN and CDR2 SVGIG (reference sequence). This CDR3 comprises 14 residues. Trimming cost V 0 bases and J 5 bases, with 14 bases left between them. CDR3 sequence (DNA): TGTGCCTGGAGTGTACGAGGGGGATGGGACGAGCAGTACTTC. Encoded protein: CAWSVRGGWDEQYF.

The chain couples TRBV27 to TRBJ2-1; a possible D gene is TRBD2 (5 bases). Trimming left V 2 bases short and J 0 bases short, with 17 bases between. Germline CDR1 MNHEY, CDR2 SMNVEV (reference sequence). This CDR3 has 18 amino acids. CDR3 DNA sequence: TGTGCCAGCAGTTTAATTGCTAGCTCTTCGAGCTCCTACAATGAGCAGTTCTTC. This encodes CASSLIASSSSSYNEQFF.

This chain links TRBV18 with TRBJ1-2; possibly TRBD1 for D (6 bases). The V end lost 5 bases, the J end lost 4 bases, and 14 bases lay between the germline ends. CDR3 length: 14 residues. In germline, CDR1 is KGHSH, CDR2 LQKENI. The CDR3 is CASSESGVGYGYTF. The DNA of the CDR3 is TGTGCCAGCTCAGAATCAGGGGTCGGCTATGGCTACACCTTC.

This clone was observed a few times. J is TRBJ1-2 and V is TRBV9; tentative D call: TRBD1 (5 bases). CDR1 and CDR2 (germline): SGDLS, YYNGEE. Deletions cut 4 bases from V and 2 bases from J, with 21 bases between. The CDR3 has 17 residues. CDR3 loop: CASSLRQGGMRNYGYTF. In DNA, the CDR3 is TGTGCCAGCAGCTTGAGGCAGGGCGGAATGCGGAACTATGGCTACACCTTC.

The chain carries TRBV7-9 and TRBJ1-3; maybe TRBD1 (5 bases). The CDR3 extends over 13 amino acids. Germline CDR1 reads SEHNR; CDR2 reads FQNEAQ (reference sequence). V gave up 5 bases and J gave up 4 bases, with 9 bases separating them. The DNA of the CDR3 is TGTGCCAGCAGCCAGGGCCTCGGAAACACCATATATTTT. It yields the protein CASSQGLGNTIYF.

This chain connects TRBV6-6 to TRBJ2-2, with D possibly being TRBD1 (6 bases). Germline V gene data show CDR1 as MNHNY and CDR2 as SVGAGI (reference sequence). The CDR3 totals 14 residues. The V end lost 3 bases, the J end lost 7 bases, and 12 bases lay between the germline ends. In DNA form, the CDR3 reads TGTGCCAGCAGTTATAAGACAGGTGTCGGGGAGCTGTTTTTT. This sequence encodes CASSYKTGVGELFF.